This T cell receptor (beta chain) appears in the sequencing data of a study of T cell repertoires in cytomegalovirus infection. This clonotype has more than one count but fewer than ten. Its antigen remains unknown. V lost 6 bases to trimming and J lost 3 bases; unmatched junction nucleotides: 6. This CDR3 spans 14 amino acids. The germline V gene has CDR1 DFQATT and CDR2 SNEGSKA (reference sequence). The study's findings and limits: The ex vivo response was dominated by HLA-C-restricted CMV-specific TCR beta clonotypes.

TCRdb passed the reads through MiXCR, listing each CDR3 protein once. The sample yields fewer than 1,000,000 distinct CDR3 sequences, around 31% seen once. The chain links TRBV20-1 to TRBJ2-1; 9 positions match TRBD2. Sample: cultured CD8+ T cells from PBMCs, taken from culture after CMV antigen stimulation. The TCR sequence derives from a human donor in good health (CMV status not recorded). Some clones in this sample may be carry-over from other donors' samples. The CDR3: CSAYPSGNYNEQFF. CDR3 DNA sequence: TGCAGTGCCTACCCTAGCGGGAACTACAATGAGCAGTTCTTC.